This T cell receptor beta chain was sequenced in a study of shared clonotypes between healthy human individuals. On the study more broadly: Samples came from two female and three male donors aged 18 to 49. General study results and limits: In having few donors, the study represented limited genetic and exposure-history diversity.

This clone was seen many times. Its target is not known. The protocol was immunoSEQ multiplex PCR, while the TCRdb copy is restricted to in-frame clones and leaves out a portion. The repertoire has about 490,000 clones, about 82% of them found once; the top ten carry over 10%. Germline V gene sequence: CDR1 MDHEN, CDR2 SYDVKM. The CDR3 loop spans 16 amino acids. V was trimmed by 9 bases and J by 0 bases, leaving 17 bases between them. The gene calls are TRBV28 and TRBJ2-2, with D possibly being TRBD1 (5 bases). What was sequenced was PBMCs. This TCR came from a woman aged 40-49 years in good health. Some clones in this sample may be carry-over from other donors' samples. The CDR3 DNA follows: TGTGCCAGTCCTCCTTCGATGGACACGAACACCGGGGAGCTGTTTTTT. It encodes CASPPSMDTNTGELFF.